The rows below give T cell receptor beta chains drawn from one sample of a study of T cells in localized non-small cell lung cancer. The protocol was immunoSEQ multiplex PCR, while the TCRdb copy is restricted to in-frame clones and leaves out a portion. This sample has roughly 89,000 clones, with roughly 90% found just once. Sequencing used PBMCs, obtained before any cancer treatment. The origin of the receptors is a woman between 35 and 70 years old with stage II squamous cell lung carcinoma. The CDR3 runs from the conserved cysteine through the conserved F or W. A D gene is named only where the DNA matches it firmly. Some rows have no size entry. The others give once, few or many, or a class for an expanded clone.

v_call	cdr3_length	d_call	j_call	clone_size	cdr3_nt	cdr3_aa
TRBV5-6	15	NA	TRBJ1-6	NA	TGTGCCAGCAGCTTTACCCAGGGGAGCGATTCACCCCTCCACTTT	CASSFTQGSDSPLHF
TRBV5-6	17	NA	TRBJ2-1	NA	TGTGCCAGCAGCTTGCGCCTTTTGGGACGGCGGTACAATGAGCAGTTCTTC	CASSLRLLGRRYNEQFF
TRBV6-5	13	NA	TRBJ1-1	NA	TGTGCCAGCAGTTACTCTCCCCCCACTGAAGCTTTCTTT	CASSYSPPTEAFF
TRBV7-9	14	NA	TRBJ2-5	few	TGTGCCAGCAGCCAGGGTGGGGGACGCGAGACCCAGTACTTC	CASSQGGGRETQYF
TRBV5-1	18	TRBD2	TRBJ2-1	NA	TGCGCCAGCAGCTTGGAGGTAGCGGGAGCTCCCCTTTACAATGAGCAGTTCTTC	CASSLEVAGAPLYNEQFF
TRBV5-1	13	NA	TRBJ2-7	NA	TGCGCCAGCAGCTTGGGCAGGTCCTACGAGCAGTACTTC	CASSLGRSYEQYF
TRBV7-8	16	NA	TRBJ2-5	NA	TGTGCCAGCAGCTCAAAAGACAGGTGGCTCCAAGAGACCCAGTACTTC	CASSSKDRWLQETQYF
TRBV5-1	17	TRBD2	TRBJ2-2	NA	TGCGCCAGCAGCAGGATAGCGGGAGGCCTGAACACCGGGGAGCTGTTTTTT	CASSRIAGGLNTGELFF
TRBV5-1	15	NA	TRBJ2-2	NA	TGCGCCAGCAGCTTCGGTGACAGGAACACCGGGGAGCTGTTTTTT	CASSFGDRNTGELFF
TRBV6-1	15	NA	TRBJ2-6	NA	TGTGCCCTTCTGGGGAGGAAAACTGGGGCCAACGTCCTGACTTTC	CALLGRKTGANVLTF
TRBV28	13	NA	TRBJ1-5	NA	TGTGCCGTGCAGGTCTATGGCAATCAGCCCCAGCATTTT	CAVQVYGNQPQHF
TRBV10-3	13	NA	TRBJ1-6	NA	TGTGCCATCAGTGGATCAGGGAATTCACCCCTCCACTTT	CAISGSGNSPLHF
TRBV19	14	NA	TRBJ2-6	NA	TGTGCCAGTAGTGGACGGTCAGGGGCCAACGTCCTGACTTTC	CASSGRSGANVLTF
TRBV6-1	15	NA	TRBJ1-5	NA	TGTGCCAGCAGCGAAATCGGGGGTGGCAATCAGCCCCAGCATTTT	CASSEIGGGNQPQHF
TRBV10-1	13	NA	TRBJ1-1	NA	TGCGCCAGCAGTAAGAAGGGGAACACTGAAGCTTTCTTT	CASSKKGNTEAFF
TRBV18	13	TRBD1	TRBJ1-1	NA	TGTGCCAGCTCACCCGGCAGGGGGAGGGAAGCTTTCTTT	CASSPGRGREAFF
TRBV28	15	NA	TRBJ1-1	NA	TGTGCCAGCAGTTCTCTACCGACAGGGAACACTGAAGCTTTCTTT	CASSSLPTGNTEAFF
TRBV2	15	NA	TRBJ1-5	NA	TGTGCCAGCAGTGATACATGGGTTAGCAATCAGCCCCAGCATTTT	CASSDTWVSNQPQHF
TRBV6-6	15	NA	TRBJ2-2	NA	TGTGCCAGCAGTTACCCCGTCCGTTCTATCAGGGAGCTGTTTTTT	CASSYPVRSIRELFF
TRBV29-1	12	NA	TRBJ2-1	NA	TGCAGCGTTGAGGATGGATACAATGAGCAGTTCTTC	CSVEDGYNEQFF
TRBV5-4	13	NA	TRBJ2-1	NA	TGTGCCAGCAGCTTAAGGGGCTCCAATGAGCAGTTCTTC	CASSLRGSNEQFF
TRBV5-1	14	NA	TRBJ2-7	few	TGCGCCAGCAGCCCGGAAGGAGCCTACTACGAGCAGTACTTC	CASSPEGAYYEQYF
TRBV5-1	13	NA	TRBJ1-1	NA	TGCGCCAGCAAGGCGGGCGGCGGCACTGAAGCTTTCTTT	CASKAGGGTEAFF
TRBV19	15	NA	TRBJ2-5	NA	TGTGCCAGTAGTATGGGGGGCCGCGGGATGCCGACCCAGTACTTC	CASSMGGRGMPTQYF
TRBV27	14	NA	TRBJ1-4	NA	TGTGCCAGCAGTAGGCCAGGGCGAGGGGAAAAACTGTTTTTT	CASSRPGRGEKLFF
TRBV4-1	14	NA	TRBJ2-7	NA	TGCGCCAGCAGCCAAGGAATGAGAGCAAACGAGCAGTACTTC	CASSQGMRANEQYF
TRBV25-1	11	NA	TRBJ1-2	NA	TGTGCCAGCAGTAAAAGCTATGGCTACACCTTC	CASSKSYGYTF
TRBV5-1	15	TRBD1	TRBJ1-6	NA	TGCGCCAGCAGCTTGGTGGACAGGGGGAAATTACCCCTCCACTTT	CASSLVDRGKLPLHF
TRBV6-1	14	NA	TRBJ2-7	NA	TGTGCCAAACTAGGGGGGGCCAGGTCCTACGAGCAGTACTTC	CAKLGGARSYEQYF
TRBV6-6	15	TRBD2	TRBJ2-7	NA	TGTGCCAGCAGTTACTCGGGGGGGACGAGTAACGAGCAGTACTTC	CASSYSGGTSNEQYF
TRBV18	16	NA	TRBJ2-1	NA	TGTGCCAGCTCACCACCGGCGGGACTGCAATACAATGAGCAGTTCTTC	CASSPPAGLQYNEQFF
TRBV19	17	NA	TRBJ1-5	NA	TGTGCCAGTAGTTCCCGGGGGACGGGCGGGAGCAATCAGCCCCAGCATTTT	CASSSRGTGGSNQPQHF
TRBV11-2	13	NA	TRBJ2-7	NA	TGTGCCAGCAGCTTAGCGGACAGAGACGAGCAGTACTTC	CASSLADRDEQYF
TRBV19	11	NA	TRBJ1-1	NA	TGTGCCAGTAGTTCTTGGACTGAAGCTTTCTTT	CASSSWTEAFF
TRBV9	17	TRBD2	TRBJ2-5	NA	TGTGCCAGCAGCACCCGGGGTGGTAGCGGGGTCGGGGAGACCCAGTACTTC	CASSTRGGSGVGETQYF
TRBV7-9	13	NA	TRBJ1-1	NA	TGTGCCAGCAACCCGGACACGAACACTGAAGCTTTCTTT	CASNPDTNTEAFF
TRBV27	16	NA	TRBJ2-7	NA	TGTGCCAGCGGAACTCTGGGGGCAGCCGTAGTAAACGAGCAGTACTTC	CASGTLGAAVVNEQYF
TRBV6-1	13	NA	TRBJ1-2	NA	TGTGCCAGCAGTGACCGCGGCGACTATGGCTACACCTTC	CASSDRGDYGYTF
TRBV7-2	13	NA	TRBJ2-2	NA	TGTGCCAGCAGCTTACCTAGGACCGGGGAGCTGTTTTTT	CASSLPRTGELFF
TRBV19	14	NA	TRBJ1-2	few	TGTGCCAGTAGTATTCGGGGAGGTCTACGTGGCTACACCTTC	CASSIRGGLRGYTF
TRBV5-5	13	NA	TRBJ1-5	NA	TGTGCCAGCAGCTTTGACCCGTCTGAGCCCCAGCATTTT	CASSFDPSEPQHF
TRBV5-4	13	NA	TRBJ2-3	NA	TGTGCCAGCAGCTCATCCCGGGGGGATACGCAGTATTTT	CASSSSRGDTQYF
TRBV27	14	TRBD2	TRBJ2-5	NA	TGTGCCAGCAGGAAACTAGCGGGGATGGAGACCCAGTACTTC	CASRKLAGMETQYF
TRBV29-1	12	NA	TRBJ2-2	once	TGCAGCACTACAGAGAACACCGGGGAGCTGTTTTTT	CSTTENTGELFF
TRBV28	15	NA	TRBJ1-5	NA	TGTGCCAGCAGTTTCAGGGACCTCAGCAATCAGCCCCAGCATTTT	CASSFRDLSNQPQHF
TRBV11-2	15	NA	TRBJ2-7	once	TGTGCCAGCAGCTTAGCAGACGATATAGGCTACGAGCAGTACTTC	CASSLADDIGYEQYF
TRBV25-1	16	TRBD2	TRBJ2-5	NA	TGTGCCAGCAGTGAATTAAGAAGCGGGGGGGCAGAGACCCAGTACTTC	CASSELRSGGAETQYF
TRBV5-5	12	NA	TRBJ2-7	NA	TGTGCCAGCAGCTTGGCAGCCTACGAGCAGTACTTC	CASSLAAYEQYF
TRBV6-1	14	TRBD1	TRBJ2-7	NA	TGTGCCAGCAGTCGACAGGGGGCTGACGGAGAGCAGTACTTC	CASSRQGADGEQYF
TRBV5-1	15	TRBD1	TRBJ1-4	NA	TGCGCCAGCAGGGGACAGATCGCAACTAATGAAAAACTGTTTTTT	CASRGQIATNEKLFF
TRBV19	15	NA	TRBJ1-5	NA	TGTGCCAGTAGTAAGGCCCCCCAGGGCAATCAGCCCCAGCATTTT	CASSKAPQGNQPQHF